The present entry profiles one TCR beta chain with its context. What it recognizes is unknown. The data stem from a study of cytomegalovirus exposure and HLA in healthy donors. Study-wide findings and caveats: Later analysis placed DRB1 highest and HLA-C lowest in TCR association rates, which differed by HLA locus. Researchers reported in a later analysis that a missense DCLRE1C variant was tied to TCR beta V- and J-gene trimming. Sequencing likely caused a cluster of highly shared sequence variants. CMV serostatus was the only recorded immune exposure for donors.

The CDR3 totals 14 residues. Trimming left V 4 bases short and J 0 bases short, with 10 bases between. Germline V gives CDR1 SGHRS, CDR2 YFSETQ. The PCR employed 60 Vbeta primers together with 13 Jbeta primers. Clones were sequenced by immunoSEQ multiplex PCR, and TCRdb holds only the in-frame ones, with some missing. The repertoire consists of 90,000 to 150,000 clones, with 75% to 80% occurring once and the leading ten covering 3% to 4%. The rearrangement links TRBV5-1 to TRBJ1-2; D is perhaps TRBD1 (6 bases). The clonotype was recovered from a woman younger than 45 in good health and CMV-seropositive. Sample: PBMCs. The DNA for the CDR3 is TGCGCCAGCAGCCTGGACAGCCCTAACTATGGCTACACCTTC. It specifies CASSLDSPNYGYTF.